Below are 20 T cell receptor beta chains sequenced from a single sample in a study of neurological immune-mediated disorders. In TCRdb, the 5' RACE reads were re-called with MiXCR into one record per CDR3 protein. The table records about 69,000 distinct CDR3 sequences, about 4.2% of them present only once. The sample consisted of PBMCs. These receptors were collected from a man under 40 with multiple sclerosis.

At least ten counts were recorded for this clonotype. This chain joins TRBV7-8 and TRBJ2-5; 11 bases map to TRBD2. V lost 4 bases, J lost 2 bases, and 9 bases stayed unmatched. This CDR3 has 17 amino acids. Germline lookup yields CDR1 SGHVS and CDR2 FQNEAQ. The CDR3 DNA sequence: TGTGCCAGCAGCTCTAACCTGGGACTAGCGGAACAAGAGACCCAGTACTTC. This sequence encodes CASSSNLGLAEQETQYF.

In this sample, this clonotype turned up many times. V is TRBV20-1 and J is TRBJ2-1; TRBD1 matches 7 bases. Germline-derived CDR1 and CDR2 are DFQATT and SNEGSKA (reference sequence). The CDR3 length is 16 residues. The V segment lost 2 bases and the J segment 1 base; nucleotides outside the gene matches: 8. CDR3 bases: TGCAGTGCTAGAAAAATTGACAGGGAGTCCTACAATGAGCAGTTCTTC. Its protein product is CSARKIDRESYNEQFF.

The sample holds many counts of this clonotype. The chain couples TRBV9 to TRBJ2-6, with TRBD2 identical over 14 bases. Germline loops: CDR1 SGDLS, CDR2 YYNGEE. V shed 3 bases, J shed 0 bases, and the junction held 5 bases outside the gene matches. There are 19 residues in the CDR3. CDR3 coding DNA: TGTGCCAGCAGCGCCGGGACTAGCGGGGGACTCTCTGGGGCCAACGTCCTGACTTTC. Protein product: CASSAGTSGGLSGANVLTF.

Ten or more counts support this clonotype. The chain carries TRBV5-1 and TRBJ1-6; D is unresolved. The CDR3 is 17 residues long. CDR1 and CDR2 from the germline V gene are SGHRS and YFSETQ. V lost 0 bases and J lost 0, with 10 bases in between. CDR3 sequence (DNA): TGCGCCAGCAGCTTGGCTTCTTGGGCCTCCTATAATTCACCCCTCCACTTT. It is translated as CASSLASWASYNSPLHF. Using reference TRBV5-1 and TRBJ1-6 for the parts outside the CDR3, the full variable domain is KAGVTQTPRYLIKTRGQQVTLSCSPISGHRSVSWYQQTPGQGLQFLFEYFSETQRNKGNFPGRFSGRQFSNSRSEMNVSTLELGDSALYLCASSLASWASYNSPLHFGNGTRLTVT.

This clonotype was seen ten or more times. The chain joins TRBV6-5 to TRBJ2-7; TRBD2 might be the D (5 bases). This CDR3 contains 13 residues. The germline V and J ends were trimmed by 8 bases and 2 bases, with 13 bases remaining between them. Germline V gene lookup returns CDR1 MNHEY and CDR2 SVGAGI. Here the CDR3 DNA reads TGTGCCAGCCGGCGAGGGTTCGCCTACGAGCAGTACTTC. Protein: CASRRGFAYEQYF.

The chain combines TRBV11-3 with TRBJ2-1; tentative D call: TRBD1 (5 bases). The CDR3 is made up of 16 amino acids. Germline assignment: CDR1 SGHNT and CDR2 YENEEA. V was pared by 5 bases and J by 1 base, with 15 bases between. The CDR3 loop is CASSPAQARSYNEQFF. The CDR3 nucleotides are TGTGCCAGCAGCCCAGCACAGGCGAGATCCTACAATGAGCAGTTCTTC.

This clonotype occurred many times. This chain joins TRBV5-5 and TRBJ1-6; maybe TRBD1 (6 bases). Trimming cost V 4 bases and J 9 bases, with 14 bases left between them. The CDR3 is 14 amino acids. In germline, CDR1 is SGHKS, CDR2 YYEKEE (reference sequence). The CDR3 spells CASSTDSRSSPLHF. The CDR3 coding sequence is TGTGCCAGCAGCACGGACAGTAGGAGTTCACCCCTCCACTTT.

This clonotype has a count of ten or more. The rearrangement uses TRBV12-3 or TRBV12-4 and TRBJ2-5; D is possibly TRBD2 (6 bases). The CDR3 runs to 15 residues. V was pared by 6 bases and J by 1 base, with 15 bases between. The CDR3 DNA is TGTGCCAGCAGCAAAGGGACTCCATTCCAAGAGACCCAGTACTTC. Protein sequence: CASSKGTPFQETQYF.

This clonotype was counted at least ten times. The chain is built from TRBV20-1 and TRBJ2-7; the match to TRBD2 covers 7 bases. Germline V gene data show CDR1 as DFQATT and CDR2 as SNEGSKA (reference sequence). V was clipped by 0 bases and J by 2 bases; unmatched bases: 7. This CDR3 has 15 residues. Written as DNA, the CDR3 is TGCAGTGCTAGAGATGTCCTAGCGGCGCCCTACGAGCAGTACTTC. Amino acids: CSARDVLAAPYEQYF.

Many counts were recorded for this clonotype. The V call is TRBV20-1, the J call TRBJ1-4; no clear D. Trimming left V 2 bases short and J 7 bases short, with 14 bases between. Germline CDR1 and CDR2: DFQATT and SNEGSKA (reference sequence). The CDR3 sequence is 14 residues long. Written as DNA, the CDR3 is TGCAGTGCTAGAAGACTGGTTGGTGGTGAAAAACTGTTTTTT. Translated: CSARRLVGGEKLFF.

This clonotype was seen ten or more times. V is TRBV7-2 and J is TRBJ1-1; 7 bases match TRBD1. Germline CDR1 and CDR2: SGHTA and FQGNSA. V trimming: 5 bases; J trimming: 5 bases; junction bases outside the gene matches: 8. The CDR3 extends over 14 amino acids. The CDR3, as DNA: TGTGCCAGCAGCATAGACAGGGTAATGACTGAAGCTTTCTTT. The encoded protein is CASSIDRVMTEAFF.

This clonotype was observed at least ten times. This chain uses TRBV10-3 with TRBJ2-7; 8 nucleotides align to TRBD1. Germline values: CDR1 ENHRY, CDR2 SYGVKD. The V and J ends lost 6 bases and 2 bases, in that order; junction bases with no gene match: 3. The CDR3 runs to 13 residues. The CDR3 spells CAIRTGETYEQYF. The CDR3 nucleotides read TGTGCCATCAGGACAGGGGAGACCTACGAGCAGTACTTC.

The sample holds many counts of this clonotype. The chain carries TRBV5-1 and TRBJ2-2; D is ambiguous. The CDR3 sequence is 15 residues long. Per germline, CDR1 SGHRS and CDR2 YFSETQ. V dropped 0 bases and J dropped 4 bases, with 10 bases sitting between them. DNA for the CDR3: TGCGCCAGCAGCTTGGCCCAAGCGAGCACCGGGGAGCTGTTTTTT. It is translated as CASSLAQASTGELFF.

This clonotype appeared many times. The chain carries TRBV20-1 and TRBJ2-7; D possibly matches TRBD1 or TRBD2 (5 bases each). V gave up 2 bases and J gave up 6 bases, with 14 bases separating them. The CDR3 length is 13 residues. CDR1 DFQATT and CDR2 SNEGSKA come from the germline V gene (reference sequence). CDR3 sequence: CSARKGPGGEQYF. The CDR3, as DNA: TGCAGTGCTAGAAAGGGACCGGGTGGCGAGCAGTACTTC.

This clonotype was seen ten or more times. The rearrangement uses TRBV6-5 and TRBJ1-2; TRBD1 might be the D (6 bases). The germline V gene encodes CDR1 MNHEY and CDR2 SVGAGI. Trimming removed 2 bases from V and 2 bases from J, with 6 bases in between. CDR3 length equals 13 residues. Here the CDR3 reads CASSYDRNYGYTF. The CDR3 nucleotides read TGTGCCAGCAGTTACGACAGGAACTATGGCTACACCTTC.

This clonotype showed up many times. The CDR3: CASSLAWTDSGYTF. CDR3 nucleotides: TGTGCCAGCAGCTTGGCCTGGACCGACAGTGGCTACACCTTC. The chain links TRBV7-9 to TRBJ1-2, with TRBD1 as a possible D gene (5 bases). The CDR3 runs 14 residues. V lost 3 bases and J 7 bases, leaving 15 bases between the germline ends. CDR1 SEHNR and CDR2 FQNEAQ come from the germline V gene (reference sequence).

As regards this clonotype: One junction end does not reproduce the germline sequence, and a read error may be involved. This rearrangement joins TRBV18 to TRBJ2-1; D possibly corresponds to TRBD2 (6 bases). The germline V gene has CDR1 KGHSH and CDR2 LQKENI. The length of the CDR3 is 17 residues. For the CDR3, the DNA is TGTGCTAGCTCACCAAGCGCGGGACCCACCCCCTACAATGAGCAGTTCTTC. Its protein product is CASSPSAGPTPYNEQFF.

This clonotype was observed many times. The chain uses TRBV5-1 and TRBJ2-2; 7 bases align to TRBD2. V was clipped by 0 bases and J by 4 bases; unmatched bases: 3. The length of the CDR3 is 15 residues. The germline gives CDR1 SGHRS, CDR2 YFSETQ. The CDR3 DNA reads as TGCGCCAGCAGCTTGGCCGGGGGGAGCACCGGGGAGCTGTTTTTT. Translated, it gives CASSLAGGSTGELFF.

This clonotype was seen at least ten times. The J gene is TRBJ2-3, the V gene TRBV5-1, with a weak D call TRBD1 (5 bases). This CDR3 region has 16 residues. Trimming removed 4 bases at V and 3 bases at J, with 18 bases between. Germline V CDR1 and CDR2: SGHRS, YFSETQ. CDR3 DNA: TGCGCCAGCAGCAGGACGGAGACAGTAGTGACAGATACGCAGTATTTT. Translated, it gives CASSRTETVVTDTQYF. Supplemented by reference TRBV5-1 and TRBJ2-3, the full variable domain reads KAGVTQTPRYLIKTRGQQVTLSCSPISGHRSVSWYQQTPGQGLQFLFEYFSETQRNKGNFPGRFSGRQFSNSRSEMNVSTLELGDSALYLCASSRTETVVTDTQYFGPGTRLTVL.

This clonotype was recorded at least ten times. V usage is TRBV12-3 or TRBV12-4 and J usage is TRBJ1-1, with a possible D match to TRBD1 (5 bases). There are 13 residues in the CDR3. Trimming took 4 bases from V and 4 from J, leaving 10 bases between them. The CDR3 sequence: CASSSRASTEAFF. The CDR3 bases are TGTGCCAGCAGTTCCAGGGCGTCCACTGAAGCTTTCTTT.